The rows below give T cell receptor beta chains drawn from one sample of a study of blood T cell repertoires in COVID-19. The table came from immunoSEQ multiplex PCR; TCRdb's copy has only in-frame clones and leaves some out. This repertoire shows roughly 74,000 clones, approximately 84% found once; its top ten account for approximately 35%. The sequenced material came from peripheral blood. The receptors derive from a man in his 70s with acute or convalescent COVID-19. CDR3s include the opening cysteine and the closing phenylalanine or tryptophan. A D gene is named only where the DNA matches it firmly. Size tells how often a clone was seen (once, few, many) or the class of an expanded clone, and some rows leave it out.

size | J | D | V | CDR3 | DNA
NA | TRBJ1-1 | NA | TRBV2 | CASSEEGRGNTEAFF | TGTGCCAGCAGTGAAGAGGGGCGGGGGAACACTGAAGCTTTCTTT
NA | TRBJ2-2 | TRBD2 | TRBV6-5 | CASSFGAGGAGELFF | TGTGCCAGCAGTTTTGGAGCGGGAGGGGCCGGGGAGCTGTTTTTT
NA | TRBJ2-1 | TRBD2 | TRBV2 | CASRGGSGDEQFF | TGTGCCAGCAGGGGGGGGTCCGGGGATGAGCAGTTCTTC
once | TRBJ1-4 | NA | TRBV2 | CASSDGGLTNEKLFF | TGTGCCAGCAGTGACGGGGGGCTAACTAATGAAAAACTGTTTTTT
NA | TRBJ2-3 | NA | TRBV28 | CAHGPGLPDTQYF | TGTGCCCACGGCCCAGGGTTACCAGATACGCAGTATTTT
once | TRBJ2-7 | NA | TRBV5-1 | CASSLTTGPHEQYF | TGCGCCAGCAGCTTGACCACAGGGCCGCACGAGCAGTACTTC
NA | TRBJ1-2 | NA | TRBV29-1 | CSGVAQGGGYGYTF | TGCAGCGGGGTCGCACAGGGTGGAGGCTATGGCTACACCTTC
NA | TRBJ2-7 | TRBD2 | TRBV5-4 | CASSLALAGTYEQYF | TGTGCCAGCAGCTTGGCGCTAGCGGGCACCTACGAGCAGTACTTC
NA | TRBJ1-2 | NA | TRBV6-1 | CASSEGSAGSRGYTF | TGTGCCAGCAGTGAAGGGTCGGCGGGGTCCCGGGGCTACACCTTC
NA | TRBJ2-3 | NA | TRBV3-1/TRBV3-2 | CASSLRSAGSDTQYF | TGTGCCAGCAGCCTACGGTCCGCCGGGTCCGATACGCAGTATTTT
NA | TRBJ2-7 | TRBD2 | TRBV6-5 | CASSTTSGVEQYF | TGTGCCAGCAGTACGACTAGCGGAGTCGAGCAGTACTTC
once | TRBJ1-1 | NA | TRBV10-2 | CASSPGPGEAFF | TGCGCCAGCAGTCCCGGTCCGGGTGAAGCTTTCTTT
NA | TRBJ1-5 | TRBD1 | TRBV19 | CASQLLGTGTQPQHF | TGTGCCAGCCAACTCCTGGGGACAGGGACCCAGCCCCAGCATTTT
NA | TRBJ2-3 | NA | TRBV28 | CASLSRATDTQYF | TGTGCCAGCCTTTCCAGGGCCACAGATACGCAGTATTTT
NA | TRBJ1-5 | TRBD1 | TRBV27 | CASRSGQGAGNQPQHF | TGTGCCAGCCGCTCCGGACAGGGGGCCGGCAATCAGCCCCAGCATTTT
NA | TRBJ1-1 | NA | TRBV7-6 | CASSLGGDTEAFF | TGTGCCAGCAGCTTGGGGGGGGACACTGAAGCTTTCTTT
NA | TRBJ1-5 | TRBD1 | TRBV27 | CASSDGTVNQPQHF | TGTGCCAGCAGTGATGGGACAGTCAATCAGCCCCAGCATTTT
NA | TRBJ1-1 | NA | TRBV5-6 | CASSLWGRGQNTEAFF | TGTGCCAGCAGCTTGTGGGGCAGGGGACAGAACACTGAAGCTTTCTTT
NA | TRBJ2-1 | NA | TRBV18 | CASSQGGQLNEQFF | TGTGCCAGCTCACAAGGAGGCCAGCTCAATGAGCAGTTCTTC
NA | TRBJ2-7 | TRBD2 | TRBV28 | CASSSSPGGPNSYEQYF | TGTGCCAGCAGTTCCTCCCCGGGGGGGCCCAACTCCTACGAGCAGTACTTC
NA | TRBJ2-7 | NA | TRBV28 | CASSLLPPEQYF | TGTGCCAGCAGTTTACTCCCTCCCGAGCAGTACTTC
NA | TRBJ2-7 | TRBD2 | TRBV7-3 | CASSSGTSGGPNLGEQYF | TGTGCCAGCAGCTCCGGGACTAGCGGGGGGCCCAACCTAGGGGAGCAGTACTTC
NA | TRBJ2-7 | TRBD1 | TRBV6-5 | CASSYGQGLKHEQYF | TGTGCCAGCAGTTACGGACAGGGTTTGAAGCACGAGCAGTACTTC
few | TRBJ2-2 | TRBD1 | TRBV7-3 | CASSPDRGVAGELFF | TGTGCCAGCAGCCCGGACAGGGGGGTCGCCGGGGAGCTGTTTTTT
NA | TRBJ2-1 | TRBD2 | TRBV29-1 | CSVERGGSSGRAQFF | TGCAGCGTTGAGAGGGGGGGCTCTAGCGGGAGGGCACAGTTCTTC
NA | TRBJ1-1 | TRBD1 | TRBV18 | CASSPGQALAEAFF | TGTGCCAGCTCCCCCGGACAGGCCCTGGCAGAAGCTTTCTTT
NA | TRBJ1-1 | NA | TRBV25-1 | CASRERLNTEAFF | TGTGCCAGCAGGGAACGTCTCAACACTGAAGCTTTCTTT
NA | TRBJ2-7 | TRBD2 | TRBV28 | CASRGTSGRARSYEQYF | TGTGCCAGCAGGGGGACTAGCGGGAGGGCCAGGTCCTACGAGCAGTACTTC